The 27 T cell receptor beta chains below were found in one sample sequenced in a study of blood T cells in healthy people across ages. For the second PCR, which ran for roughly 6 to 12 cycles, a sample-barcoded 5' primer and a J-beta primer mix were used. One entry per CDR3 protein results from TCRdb running MiXCR on the 5' RACE reads. The sample lists 800,000 to 950,000 distinct CDR3 sequences, 25% to 30% seen once, with 10% in the top ten. These data were likewise used in another study, on T cells of mothers and their children.

Input material: blood. These receptors came from a woman aged 40-49 years in good health.

A few counts support this clonotype. V is TRBV6-6 and J is TRBJ1-4; weak D call: TRBD1 (6 bases). V was pared by 0 bases and J by 10 bases, with 18 bases between. The CDR3 length is 16 residues. Germline V CDR1 and CDR2: MNHNY, SVGAGI (reference sequence). This chain's CDR3 is CASSYSRGVEVGKLFF. The DNA of the CDR3 is TGTGCCAGCAGTTACTCGAGGGGGGTCGAGGTGGGAAAACTGTTTTTT.

The V gene is TRBV5-1, the J gene TRBJ2-3; a possible D gene is TRBD2 (6 bases). This CDR3 contains 15 residues. Between the trimmed V and J ends, which lost 3 bases and 2 bases, there was a span of 13 bases. Germline assignment: CDR1 SGHRS and CDR2 YFSETQ. The CDR3 bases are TGCGCCAGCAGCTGGGGACTCCAATACACAGATACGCAGTATTTT. Its protein product is CASSWGLQYTDTQYF.

V usage is TRBV20-1 and J usage is TRBJ1-4; 7 bases align to TRBD1. The V gene's germline CDR1 is DFQATT and CDR2 SNEGSKA (reference sequence). The CDR3 runs to 16 residues. V lost 3 bases to trimming and J lost 6 bases; unmatched junction nucleotides: 13. The CDR3 is CSARPAGGMGDEKLFF. CDR3 nucleotides: TGCAGTGCTAGGCCGGCAGGGGGAATGGGGGATGAAAAACTGTTTTTT.

On this clonotype: The junction departs from the called germline gene at one end, perhaps through a read error. The CDR3 is CASRLGSNTGELFF. The CDR3 DNA follows: TGTGCCAGCAGGCTCGGATCAAACACCGGGGAGCTGTTTTTC. This chain links TRBV6-5 with TRBJ2-2, with D possibly TRBD2 on 5 matching bases. The CDR3 spans 14 residues. Per germline, CDR1 MNHEY and CDR2 SVGAGI.

This clonotype was seen many times. The chain has TRBV4-1 and TRBJ2-4; D perhaps matches TRBD1 (5 bases). Between the trimmed V and J ends, which lost 6 bases and 0 bases, there was a span of 12 bases. The CDR3 contains 15 residues. Per germline, CDR1 MGHRA and CDR2 YSYEKL. The CDR3: CASRQPGIAKNIQYF. The CDR3 bases are TGCGCCAGCAGGCAGCCAGGGATAGCCAAAAACATTCAGTACTTC.

Note on this clonotype: A read error is possible here, since a much larger clone lies one base away. The V gene is TRBV7-2, the J gene TRBJ2-4; maybe TRBD2 (5 bases). This CDR3 comprises 18 residues. The germline V gene encodes CDR1 SGHTA and CDR2 FQGNSA. CDR3 loop: CAGSLETARRLAKNIQYF. For the CDR3, the DNA is TGTGCCGGCAGCTTAGAGACGGCGCGGAGGCTAGCCAAAAACATTCAGTACTTC.

Turning to this clonotype: No DNA is shown, since the ends of the CDR3 on it are uncertain; the CDR3 is the one TCRdb lists. The CDR3 reads CASSMPVPVAGGTYNEQFF. V is TRBV21-1 and J is TRBJ2-1; the table names TRBD2, a call not compared with the DNA. TRBV21-1 is listed as a pseudogene. The CDR3 spans 19 residues, counting both ends.

Remarks on this clonotype: This may come from a read error, since a much larger clone is one base off. The V call is TRBV12-3 or TRBV12-4, the J call TRBJ1-6, with 8 bases matching TRBD1. Trimming cost V 5 bases and J 14 bases; bases outside gene matches: 8. The CDR3 is 13 amino acids. CDR3 amino acids: CASSRTGSMSLHF. CDR3 sequence (DNA): TGTGCCAGCAGTCGGACAGGGTCCATGTCCCTCCACTTT.

With regard to this clonotype: Sequence at one end of the junction differs from germline and may be a read error. The chain links TRBV27 to TRBJ1-2, with 9 bases fitting TRBD1. In germline, CDR1 is MNHEY, CDR2 SMNVEV (reference sequence). The CDR3 length is 17 residues. The CDR3 sequence is CASSLIMTGGFNHGYTF. In DNA form, the CDR3 reads TGTGCCAGCAGTTTAATTATGACAGGGGGTTTTAACCATGGCTACACCTTC.

This clonotype was seen repeatedly, ten times or more. The V gene is TRBV20-1, the J gene TRBJ2-7; 7 positions agree with TRBD2. J was trimmed by 6 bases and V by 1 base; bases with no gene match: 6. CDR3 length equals 13 residues. The germline V gene has CDR1 DFQATT and CDR2 SNEGSKA (reference sequence). The CDR3 loop is CSARVPGLFEQYF. Written as DNA, the CDR3 is TGCAGTGCTAGAGTCCCGGGACTATTCGAGCAGTACTTC.

As to this clonotype: A junction end diverges from the germline sequence, so it may reflect a read error. The gene calls are TRBV11-2 and TRBJ1-4; perhaps TRBD1 as D (5 bases). Germline lookup yields CDR1 SGHAT and CDR2 FQNNGV. The CDR3 has 16 residues. Written as DNA, the CDR3 is TGTGCCGGCAGCTTAGGACTCACAGGCAACAATGAAAAACTGTTTTTT. Translating gives CAGSLGLTGNNEKLFF.

This clonotype was detected only a few times. The rearrangement uses TRBV7-8 and TRBJ1-2; D not certain. V dropped 1 base and J dropped 4 bases, with 13 bases sitting between them. This CDR3 is 15 amino acids long. Germline assignment: CDR1 SGHVS and CDR2 FQNEAQ. The CDR3 region has the DNA TGTGCCAGCAGCTTAGTCCCCGCGGTCCCCTATGGCTACACCTTC. Protein: CASSLVPAVPYGYTF.

The chain couples TRBV3-1 to TRBJ2-3, with TRBD2 matching 13 bases. The CDR3 length is 16 residues. Unmatched junction bases numbered 6, after V lost 3 bases and J lost 6 bases. Germline CDR1 is LGHDT and CDR2 is YNNKEL (reference sequence). The chain's CDR3 is CASSQAGLAGTDTQYF. The CDR3 nucleotides read TGTGCCAGCAGCCAGGCGGGACTAGCGGGAACGGATACGCAGTATTTT.

This clonotype was counted at least ten times. The chain has TRBV20-1 and TRBJ1-1, with D possibly being TRBD1 (6 bases). This CDR3 has 11 amino acids. Germline V gives CDR1 DFQATT, CDR2 SNEGSKA (reference sequence). The CDR3 nucleotides are TGCAGCCCTTTCGGACAGCTCGAAGCTTTCTTT. Protein product: CSPFGQLEAFF.

The V and J genes are TRBV20-1 and TRBJ2-5; TRBD2 aligns across 7 bases. Germline CDR1 is DFQATT and CDR2 is SNEGSKA (reference sequence). V dropped 1 base and J dropped 0; count of bases not matched to a gene: 5. This CDR3 has 15 amino acids. CDR3: CSARVGGRYQETQYF. The CDR3 region has the DNA TGCAGTGCTAGAGTGGGGGGGAGGTACCAAGAGACCCAGTACTTC.

This clonotype was seen repeatedly, ten times or more. The V and J genes are TRBV4-1 and TRBJ2-1; perhaps TRBD1 as D (5 bases). The CDR3 has 13 amino acids. Germline-derived CDR1 and CDR2 are MGHRA and YSYEKL. V lost 6 bases and J lost 5, with 11 bases in between. In DNA, the CDR3 is TGCGCCAGCAGTCGAACAGGTGACAATGAGCAGTTCTTC. This encodes CASSRTGDNEQFF.

The chain employs TRBV9 and TRBJ2-3; D tentatively fits TRBD1 or TRBD2 (5 bases each). CDR3 length equals 15 residues. V lost 4 bases, J lost 0 bases, and 12 bases lay in between. The V gene's germline CDR1 is SGDLS and CDR2 YYNGEE. The CDR3 DNA sequence: TGTGCCAGCAGCCCAGGGAGCGCTAGCACAGATACGCAGTATTTT. This encodes CASSPGSASTDTQYF. Variable domain in full (rest from reference TRBV9 and TRBJ2-3): DSGVTQTPKHLITATGQRVTLRCSPRSGDLSVYWYQQSLDQGLQFLIQYYNGEERAKGNILERFSAQQFPDLHSELNLSSLELGDSALYFCASSPGSASTDTQYFGPGTRLTVL.

The sample holds many counts of this clonotype. This chain uses TRBV4-3 with TRBJ2-2, with 8 positions matching TRBD2. The V segment lost 6 bases and the J segment 3 bases; nucleotides outside the gene matches: 6. The V gene's germline CDR1 is LGHNA and CDR2 YSLEER. This CDR3 comprises 15 residues. The CDR3 nucleotides read TGCGCCAGCAGACATCCCGGGAGGGACACCGGGGAGCTGTTTTTT. This translates into CASRHPGRDTGELFF.

To note about this clonotype: Mismatch with germline at one junction end may stem from a read error. V and J are TRBV24-1 and TRBJ2-7; D possibly matches TRBD1 or TRBD2 (5 bases each). CDR3 length: 15 residues. Germline loops: CDR1 KGHDR, CDR2 SFDVKD. DNA for the CDR3: TGTGCCGCCAGTGATTTGGAGAGGGGAAGTCTTAAGCAGTACTTC. Translation gives CAASDLERGSLKQYF.

This clonotype was detected only a few times. The rearrangement uses TRBV7-9 and TRBJ2-7, with a weak D call TRBD2 (5 bases). V lost 1 base and J 2 bases, leaving 12 bases between the germline ends. CDR3 length: 15 amino acids. The germline CDR1 and CDR2 sequences are SEHNR and FQNEAQ (reference sequence). The CDR3 DNA reads as TGTGCCAGCAGCTTAGGTGAGGGATGGCCCTACGAGCAGTACTTC. Translation gives CASSLGEGWPYEQYF.

The chain combines TRBV28 with TRBJ2-1; D perhaps matches TRBD1 (5 bases). Trimming took 1 base from V and 6 from J, leaving 13 bases between them. This CDR3 has 15 amino acids. Germline V gene sequence: CDR1 MDHEN, CDR2 SYDVKM. DNA for the CDR3: TGTGCCAGCAGTTTATCCCCGACAGAGAGCAATGAGCAGTTCTTC. Protein sequence: CASSLSPTESNEQFF.

This clonotype was picked up many times. The chain is built from TRBV12-3 or TRBV12-4 and TRBJ2-3; tentatively, D is TRBD1 or TRBD2 (6 bases each). Between the trimmed V and J ends, which lost 6 bases and 14 bases, there was a span of 24 bases. The CDR3 loop spans 14 amino acids. CDR3 sequence reads: CASSKADLGGTRYF. As DNA, the CDR3 is TGTGCCAGCAGCAAAGCTGACCTTGGCGGGACACGGTATTTT.

This clonotype has a handful of counts. This chain joins TRBV20-1 and TRBJ1-5, with a possible D match to TRBD1 (5 bases). CDR1 is DFQATT and CDR2 is SNEGSKA in the germline V gene (reference sequence). Trimming took 5 bases from V and 0 from J, leaving 11 bases between them. There are 14 residues in the CDR3. CDR3 sequence (DNA): TGCAGTGCTCCTAGGGGAAATAGCAATCAGCCCCAGCATTTT. It specifies CSAPRGNSNQPQHF.

V is TRBV28 and J is TRBJ1-2, with 8 bases that match TRBD1. Germline V CDR1 and CDR2: MDHEN, SYDVKM. CDR3 length: 17 residues. Trimming cost V 4 bases and J 0 bases; bases outside gene matches: 10. CDR3 sequence (DNA): TGTGCCAGCAGTTCCCCGGGACAGGTGTTCTCTAACTATGGCTACACCTTC. This encodes CASSSPGQVFSNYGYTF.

A remark on this clonotype: One junction end disagrees with the germline gene, perhaps due to a read error. The gene calls are TRBV28 and TRBJ1-2, with 7 bases identical to TRBD1. Germline CDR1 is MDHEN and CDR2 is SYDVKM. This CDR3 has 15 residues. The CDR3 loop reads CASSGPRQGNYDYTF. CDR3 in DNA: TGTGCCAGCAGTGGACCGAGACAGGGTAACTATGACTACACCTTC.

In this sample, this clonotype turned up many times. The V call is TRBV7-6, the J call TRBJ1-2, with 7 bases lining up with TRBD1. The CDR3 loop spans 14 amino acids. Losses at the gene ends were 4 bases for V and 5 bases for J; bases not matched to a gene: 7. Germline CDR1 reads SGHVS; CDR2 reads FNYEAQ. The CDR3 loop is CASSSPGQSYGYTF. The DNA of the CDR3 is TGTGCCAGCAGCTCTCCGGGACAGTCATATGGCTACACCTTC.

Of note for this clonotype: Compared with germline, one end of the junction differs, possibly owing to a read error. This rearrangement joins TRBV18 to TRBJ2-3; no firm D call. The CDR3 has 18 residues. The V gene's germline CDR1 is KGHSH and CDR2 LQKENI. In DNA form, the CDR3 reads TGTGCCAGCTCACCACCTGGGTCCGCCCAGAGTCGCACAGATACGCGGTATTTT. Translated, it gives CASSPPGSAQSRTDTRYF.